This T cell receptor beta chain emerged from a study of T cell responses to AZD1222 COVID-19 vaccine. This clone occurred once. Here immunoSEQ multiplex PCR was the method, and the copy in TCRdb shows in-frame clones only, minus some. This table has fewer than 120,000 clones, around 90% appearing once. V was shortened by 7 bases and J by 3 bases, with 13 bases between the two germline ends. Germline V gene lookup returns CDR1 SNHLY and CDR2 FYNNEI. The CDR3 spans 13 residues. The chain is built from TRBV2 and TRBJ2-7, with D tentatively TRBD2 (6 bases). This TCR was sampled from an adult who received the AZD1222 COVID-19 vaccine. This sample comprised peripheral blood, obtained 28 days after the second AZD1222 dose. The chain's CDR3 is CASKSGPNYEQYF. The CDR3 DNA reads TGTGCCAGCAAGAGCGGGCCAAACTACGAGCAGTACTTC.